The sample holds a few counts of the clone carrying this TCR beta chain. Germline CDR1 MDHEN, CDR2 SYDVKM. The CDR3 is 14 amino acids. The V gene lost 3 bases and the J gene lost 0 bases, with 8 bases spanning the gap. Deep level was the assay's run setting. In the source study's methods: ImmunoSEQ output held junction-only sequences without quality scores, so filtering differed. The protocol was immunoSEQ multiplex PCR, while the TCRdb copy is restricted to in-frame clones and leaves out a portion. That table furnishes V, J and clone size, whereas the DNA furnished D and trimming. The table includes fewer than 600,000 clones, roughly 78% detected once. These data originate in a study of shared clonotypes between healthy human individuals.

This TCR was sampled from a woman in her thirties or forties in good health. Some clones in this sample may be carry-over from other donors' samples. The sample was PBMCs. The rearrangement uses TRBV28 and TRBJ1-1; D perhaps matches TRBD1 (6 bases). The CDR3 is CASSFPGVNTEAFF. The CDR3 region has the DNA TGTGCCAGCAGTTTTCCAGGGGTGAACACTGAAGCTTTCTTT.